What follows describes a single T cell receptor beta chain. The beta constant-region primer was an equimolar mix of two oligonucleotides covering TRBC1 and TRBC2. Four rounds of PCR amplified the ligated cDNA using nested alpha and beta constant-region primers plus SP2. TCRdb recomputed calls from the UMI-ligation and nested PCR reads with MiXCR, one row per CDR3 protein. The sample records about 120,000 distinct CDR3 sequences, roughly 36% being singletons. This entry comes from a study of naive and memory T cell subsets. V lost 3 bases and J 0 bases, leaving 9 bases between the germline ends. The CDR3 contains 15 residues. CDR1 and CDR2 from the germline V gene are KGHSH and LQKENI.

What was sequenced was central memory CD4+ T cells from blood. The rearrangement uses TRBV18 and TRBJ1-5; the D is unclear. This TCR was sampled from a human donor in good health. The CDR3 sequence is CASSPQGHSNQPQHF. As DNA, the CDR3 is TGTGCCAGCTCACCCCAAGGGCATAGCAATCAGCCCCAGCATTTT.